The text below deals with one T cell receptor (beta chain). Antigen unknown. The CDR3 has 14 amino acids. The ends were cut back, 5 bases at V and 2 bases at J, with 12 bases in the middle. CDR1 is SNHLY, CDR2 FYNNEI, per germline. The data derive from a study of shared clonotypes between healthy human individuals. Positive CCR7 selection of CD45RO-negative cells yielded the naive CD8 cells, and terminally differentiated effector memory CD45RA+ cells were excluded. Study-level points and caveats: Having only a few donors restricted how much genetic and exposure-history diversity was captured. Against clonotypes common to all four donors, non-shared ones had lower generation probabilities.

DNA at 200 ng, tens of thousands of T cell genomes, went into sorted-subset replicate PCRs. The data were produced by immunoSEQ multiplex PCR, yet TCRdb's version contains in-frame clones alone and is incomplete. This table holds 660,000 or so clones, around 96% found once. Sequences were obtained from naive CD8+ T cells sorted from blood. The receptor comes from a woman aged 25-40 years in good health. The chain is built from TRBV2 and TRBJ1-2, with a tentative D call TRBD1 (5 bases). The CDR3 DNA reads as TGTGCCAGCAGTCTCGGGACTCTCAACTATGGCTACACCTTC. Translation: CASSLGTLNYGYTF.